This is a list of T cell receptor beta chains from one sample in a study of blood T cell repertoires in COVID-19. Method: immunoSEQ multiplex PCR; TCRdb's copy keeps in-frame clones and lacks some. The sample contains fewer than 90,000 clones, around nine tenths of which appear only once. The material sequenced was peripheral blood. The source is a woman aged 80 or over with active or convalescent COVID-19. The CDR3 runs from the conserved cysteine through the conserved F or W. Fields, in order: J gene, clone size, D gene, V gene, CDR3 protein, CDR3 DNA. D genes are given only for firm matches. Clone size is shown for a subset of rows, as once, few, many or a class of expanded clone.

TRBJ1-1 few NA TRBV5-1 CASSSIRQVNTEAFF TGCGCCAGCAGCTCGATTCGACAGGTGAACACTGAAGCTTTCTTT
TRBJ2-1 NA TRBD2 TRBV11-3 CASSLDSGRALNEQFF TGTGCCAGCAGCTTAGATAGCGGGAGGGCTCTCAATGAGCAGTTCTTC
TRBJ2-1 NA NA TRBV7-2 CASSLARTNNEQFF TGTGCCAGCAGCTTGGCCAGGACTAACAATGAGCAGTTCTTC
TRBJ1-1 NA NA TRBV18 CASSTIQGGNTEAFF TGTGCCAGCTCAACAATACAGGGTGGGAACACTGAAGCTTTCTTT
TRBJ2-1 NA TRBD1 TRBV19 CASSIDRQGVGEQFF TGTGCCAGTAGTATAGACAGACAGGGGGTGGGTGAGCAGTTCTTC
TRBJ1-2 NA TRBD1 TRBV18 CASSPGTGGNYGYTF TGTGCCAGCTCACCTGGGACAGGAGGTAACTATGGCTACACCTTC
TRBJ1-5 NA NA TRBV19 CASESNVGGVDNQPQHF TGTGCCAGTGAGAGCAACGTGGGGGGGGTCGATAATCAGCCCCAGCATTTT
TRBJ1-1 NA TRBD1 TRBV7-2 CASSLIQDRAEAFF TGTGCCAGCAGCTTAATACAAGACAGGGCTGAAGCTTTCTTT
TRBJ2-2 NA NA TRBV7-2 CASSFSGVDTGELFF TGTGCCAGCAGCTTTTCGGGGGTAGACACCGGGGAGCTGTTTTTT
TRBJ2-7 few NA TRBV2 CASSEDSPGKYF TGTGCCAGCAGTGAAGACAGCCCCGGAAAGTACTTC
TRBJ2-2 NA TRBD2 TRBV24-1 CATSGGGGTGELFF TGTGCCACCAGTGGCGGGGGAGGGACCGGGGAGCTGTTTTTT
TRBJ2-7 NA TRBD2 TRBV4-3 CASSQDLLAGVREQYF TGCGCCAGCAGCCAAGACCTTCTAGCGGGAGTTCGTGAGCAGTACTTC
TRBJ2-7 NA NA TRBV7-8 CASSLGGQSGYEQYF TGTGCCAGCAGCTTAGGAGGACAGTCGGGATACGAGCAGTACTTC
TRBJ1-1 NA TRBD1 TRBV19 CASSLGGATAFF TGTGCCAGTAGTTTAGGGGGCGCGACGGCTTTCTTT
TRBJ2-1 NA NA TRBV6-5 CASSYGRGPTYNEQFF TGTGCCAGCAGTTACGGTCGCGGGCCGACCTACAATGAGCAGTTCTTC
TRBJ2-2 NA TRBD1 TRBV2 CASSETGGNTGELFF TGTGCCAGCAGTGAGACAGGGGGCAACACCGGGGAGCTGTTTTTT
TRBJ1-1 NA NA TRBV4-2 CASSQEAAFTMNTEAFF TGTGCCAGCAGCCAAGAAGCAGCATTCACTATGAACACTGAAGCTTTCTTT
TRBJ2-7 NA TRBD2 TRBV5-5 CASSLRLAGPYEQYF TGTGCCAGCAGCTTGCGACTAGCGGGCCCCTACGAGCAGTACTTC
TRBJ1-3 NA NA TRBV7-2 CASSLGAGGSGNTIYF TGTGCCAGCAGCTTGGGGGCCGGGGGGTCTGGAAACACCATATATTTT
TRBJ2-3 NA NA TRBV11-3 CASSLGGLSTDTQYF TGTGCCAGCAGCTTAGGGGGGCTCAGCACAGATACGCAGTATTTT
TRBJ1-1 NA NA TRBV24-1 CATSDLRGWAFF TGTGCCACCAGTGATTTGCGGGGGTGGGCTTTCTTT
TRBJ2-5 NA TRBD1 TRBV30 CAWTPPDRRVQYQETQYF TGTGCCTGGACCCCCCCGGACAGGCGCGTCCAATACCAAGAGACCCAGTACTTC
TRBJ1-4 NA TRBD1 TRBV18 CASSPRTGEEKLFF TGTGCCAGCTCACCACGGACAGGCGAGGAAAAACTGTTTTTT